These T cell receptor beta chains were read from a single sample in a study of T-cell memory formation after mild COVID-19. From the 5' RACE reads, TCRdb called clonotypes with MiXCR, one entry per CDR3 protein. The sample yields fewer than 200,000 distinct CDR3 sequences, about a fifth seen once. The source material was PBMCs or a T cell subset sorted from them (not recorded which). These receptors came from an adult woman who had mild COVID-19 (a few samples of this study predate the infection). Cell type and time point are not known. Each CDR3 is given with its conserved first and last residue. D genes are given only for firm matches. Expanded clones are given a class, and other clones once, few, many or no size at all.

.	.	TRBV13	TRBJ1-2	TGTGCCAGCAGCTTCCAGCAGACAGAGCTTCTCTATGGCTACACCTTC	CASSFQQTELLYGYTF
.	.	TRBV29-1	TRBJ2-7	TGCAGCGCGGATGGGGGGCCGTCACGCGAGCAGTACTTC	CSADGGPSREQYF
.	.	TRBV7-2	TRBJ2-7	TGTGCCAGCAGCGAACAGGGAGTTCCCTACGAGCAGTACTTC	CASSEQGVPYEQYF
TRBD1	.	TRBV6-5	TRBJ2-1	TGTGCCATCTCCCCCGGGACAGGGTACGAGGGAATGGGTCCGTTC	CAISPGTGYEGMGPF
TRBD2	few	TRBV5-1	TRBJ2-5	TGCGCCAGCAGCCTGGAGGGACGTAGCGGGGGGCTACTAGAGACCCAGTACTTC	CASSLEGRSGGLLETQYF
.	.	TRBV2	TRBJ2-7	TGTGCCAGCAGCAGGGGGGGGCCCTACGAGCAGTACTTC	CASSRGGPYEQYF
TRBD1	.	TRBV6-5	TRBJ1-2	TGTGCCAGCACTTCAGACAGGGATCCTGGCTACACCTTC	CASTSDRDPGYTF
.	few	TRBV7-6	TRBJ1-5	TGTGCCAGCAGCTTAGCGCCAGGGGATCAGCCCCAGCATTTT	CASSLAPGDQPQHF
.	.	TRBV15	TRBJ2-5	TGTGCCACCAGCACAGCCCTTTGGGGGGACGTGTCGAGTTTTCTCGAGACCCAGTACTTC	CATSTALWGDVSSFLETQYF
TRBD1	few	TRBV24-1	TRBJ2-3	TGTGCCACCAGTGATTTGAACACAGGGGCAGATACGCAGTATTTT	CATSDLNTGADTQYF
TRBD1	many	TRBV5-1	TRBJ2-3	TGCGCCAGCAGCGACGGGACAGGGCAGGGAGATACGCAGTATTTT	CASSDGTGQGDTQYF
TRBD2	.	TRBV4-1	TRBJ2-3	TGCGCCAGCAGCCAAGGGACTAGGGGCGCAGATACGCAGTATTTT	CASSQGTRGADTQYF
.	.	TRBV29-1	TRBJ2-5	TGCAGCGTTGATTGGGGTACGGGAGAAGAGACCCAGTACTTC	CSVDWGTGEETQYF
TRBD2	.	TRBV4-1	TRBJ2-7	TGCGCCAGCAGCCAAAAATGGAGCGGGGAGTCCTACGAGCAGTACTTC	CASSQKWSGESYEQYF
.	few	TRBV7-9	TRBJ2-7	TGTGCCAGCAGCTCGACCGTGGTTCAAGGACGATACGAGCAGTACTTC	CASSSTVVQGRYEQYF
.	.	TRBV5-1	TRBJ2-7	TGCGCCAGCAGCGGAGGGGACTCGCGGGCGGACGAGCAGTACTTC	CASSGGDSRADEQYF
TRBD1	.	TRBV12-3/TRBV12-4	TRBJ1-1	TGTGCCAGCAGTTTAACACCGGGACAGGGCGCTTTCTTT	CASSLTPGQGAFF
TRBD1	.	TRBV7-7	TRBJ2-5	TGTGCCAGCAGCCTTATCCGGGACAGTGTTTTAGGGACCCAGTACTTC	CASSLIRDSVLGTQYF
.	once	TRBV2	TRBJ1-5	TGTGCCAGCAGTGTGGGCAGGGCCCCCAATCAGCCCCAGCATTTT	CASSVGRAPNQPQHF
TRBD1	many	TRBV5-1	TRBJ2-7	TGCGCCAGCAGCGGAGGACAGGGGGTCCACGAGCAGTACTTC	CASSGGQGVHEQYF
.	.	TRBV10-3	TRBJ2-7	TGTGCCATCAGTGACGGGAAGAGCTCCTACGAGCAGTACTTC	CAISDGKSSYEQYF
.	.	TRBV12-3/TRBV12-4	TRBJ1-2	TGTACCAGCAGCTGGAACCTGGAGGGACGGAGCTATGGCTACACCTTC	CTSSWNLEGRSYGYTF
TRBD1	.	TRBV9	TRBJ1-2	TGTGCCAGCAGCGTAGCCTTCGACAGGGGAGAGGATGGCTACACCTTC	CASSVAFDRGEDGYTF
TRBD2	.	TRBV27	TRBJ2-7	TGTGCCAGCAGATTAGCGGGACCCTCCTACGAGCAGTACTTC	CASRLAGPSYEQYF
.	many	TRBV7-9	TRBJ2-1	TGTGCCAGCAGGTCCGGGACCTACAATGAGCAGTTCTTC	CASRSGTYNEQFF
TRBD2	few	TRBV7-8	TRBJ2-7	TGTGCCAGCAGCTTAGGCGGGCTAGCGGGCGTCTACGAGCAGTACTTC	CASSLGGLAGVYEQYF
.	.	TRBV15	TRBJ1-2	TGTGCCACCAGCAGAGATCAAGGCGGCTACACCTTC	CATSRDQGGYTF
TRBD1	.	TRBV5-1	TRBJ2-2	TGCGCCAGCAGTTTGGCCGGGACAGGGCGCACCGGGGAGCTGTTTTTT	CASSLAGTGRTGELFF
TRBD1	few	TRBV4-3	TRBJ1-1	TGCGCCAGCAGCCAAGGGACAGGGATCACTGAAGCTTTCTTT	CASSQGTGITEAFF
TRBD1	few	TRBV27	TRBJ2-7	TGTGCCTGCGGACAGGGGGCTATCTACGAGCAGTACTTC	CACGQGAIYEQYF
.	.	TRBV4-1	TRBJ1-1	TGCGCCAGCAGCCAAGTGGAGGCCTTGAACACTGAAGCTTTCTTT	CASSQVEALNTEAFF
.	.	TRBV7-9	TRBJ2-6	TGTGCCAGCCGAGCTGGGGCCAACGTCCTGACTTTC	CASRAGANVLTF
.	.	TRBV9	TRBJ2-1	TGTGCCAGCAGCGTAGAGAATGGGAATGAGCAGTTCTTC	CASSVENGNEQFF
.	few	TRBV5-4	TRBJ1-4	TGTGCCAGCAGCTTGGAGGGGACTAATGAAAAACTGTTTTTT	CASSLEGTNEKLFF
.	few	TRBV29-1	TRBJ1-2	TGCAGCGTTTACCGGGACACGGATGTTCTTAGCTATGGCTACACCTTC	CSVYRDTDVLSYGYTF
.	.	TRBV29-1	TRBJ2-1	TGCAGCGTCGAAGACCGTCGGGGGTGGAATGAGCAGTTCTTC	CSVEDRRGWNEQFF
.	.	TRBV19	TRBJ2-1	TGTGCCAGTAGTATCAGACAGGGCGGGAGTAATGAGCAGTTCTTC	CASSIRQGGSNEQFF
.	few	TRBV20-1	TRBJ1-1	TGCAGTGCTAGACTGACTTCTGAAGCTTTCTTT	CSARLTSEAFF
TRBD2	.	TRBV19	TRBJ2-1	TGTGCCAGTAGTTATAACGGGGGGAATGAGCAGTTCTTC	CASSYNGGNEQFF
.	few	TRBV5-4	TRBJ2-2	TGTGCCAGCACCCCACCGGGTAGCGAGGGCACCGGGGAGCTGTTTTTT	CASTPPGSEGTGELFF
.	few	TRBV7-3	TRBJ1-1	TGTGCCAGCAGCTTAAGGAAAAACACTGAAGCTTTCTTT	CASSLRKNTEAFF
.	.	TRBV29-1	TRBJ1-1	TGCAGCGTTGAAGAAGGCACTGAAGCTTTCTTT	CSVEEGTEAFF
TRBD1	.	TRBV7-6	TRBJ1-2	TGTGCCAGCAGCCAAAAACAGGGGGCCTACTCCTATGGCTACACCTTC	CASSQKQGAYSYGYTF
.	.	TRBV4-1	TRBJ2-7	TGCGCCAGCAGCCAAGGACGAGACAGATTCTACGAGCAGTACTTC	CASSQGRDRFYEQYF
.	.	TRBV4-1	TRBJ1-2	TGCGCCAGCAGCCGCGAGGAGGAAGCTAACTATGGCTACACCTTC	CASSREEEANYGYTF
TRBD2	few	TRBV7-9	TRBJ2-2	TGTGCCGTCGAAAGCGGGGGGTTTGCCGGGGAGCTGTTTTTT	CAVESGGFAGELFF
TRBD2	.	TRBV6-1	TRBJ2-3	TGTGCCAGCAGTGAAGCGCGGGCGGGGGGGAAGGATACGCAGTATTTT	CASSEARAGGKDTQYF
.	few	TRBV4-2	TRBJ2-2	TGTGCCAGCAGCCCCGAATTTCTGTCCGGGGAGCTGTTTTTT	CASSPEFLSGELFF
TRBD2	.	TRBV7-2	TRBJ2-7	TGTGCCAGCAGCCCGTCCTTAGCGGGAGTTAGCTCCTACGAGCAGTACTTC	CASSPSLAGVSSYEQYF
TRBD2	.	TRBV27	TRBJ2-2	TGTGCCAGCAGATATGCGGGGGGTCGCACCGGGGAGCTGTTTTTT	CASRYAGGRTGELFF
.	.	TRBV6-5	TRBJ1-2	TGTGCCAGCAGTTACTTCAGGGACTCCTATGGCTACACCTTC	CASSYFRDSYGYTF
.	.	TRBV7-9	TRBJ1-2	TGTGCCAGCAGCTTAAATAATGCCTACACCTTC	CASSLNNAYTF
TRBD2	.	TRBV5-1	TRBJ2-7	TGCGCCAGCTCTACTAGCGGGGGGCAAAGCTCCTACGAGCAGTACTTC	CASSTSGGQSSYEQYF
TRBD2	.	TRBV14	TRBJ2-2	TGTGCCAGCAGCCCGTTGACTAGCACCACTACCGGGGAGCTGTTTTTT	CASSPLTSTTTGELFF
.	few	TRBV11-3	TRBJ2-5	TGTGCCAGCAGCCCCCCCGGTGAAGGGCAAGAGACCCAGTACTTC	CASSPPGEGQETQYF
TRBD2	.	TRBV20-1	TRBJ2-7	TGCAGTGCTAGTGAGGGACTAGCGGGAGGCTCCTACGAGCAGTACTTC	CSASEGLAGGSYEQYF
.	.	TRBV27	TRBJ2-1	TGTGCCAGCAGCCGGGACGGAAACAATGAGCAGTTCTTC	CASSRDGNNEQFF